This entry lists 25 T cell receptor beta chains sequenced from one sample in a study of blood T cell repertoires in COVID-19. TCRdb keeps only in-frame clones here, not all; method: immunoSEQ multiplex PCR. The sample contains around 330,000 clones, over 75% of which appear only once. The sample taken for sequencing was peripheral blood. These receptors were obtained from a woman aged 50 to 60 with active or convalescent COVID-19.

The V gene is TRBV7-2, the J gene TRBJ2-4; TRBD1 matches 10 bases. Looked up from germline, CDR1 is SGHTA and CDR2 is FQGNSA. The CDR3 length is 16 residues. V dropped 5 bases and J dropped 5; count of bases not matched to a gene: 9. CDR3 in amino acids: CASSQRTGGTENIQYF. The CDR3 nucleotides are TGTGCCAGCAGCCAAAGGACAGGGGGTACTGAAAACATTCAGTACTTC.

This clone was recorded a few times. This chain joins TRBV3-1 (or the pseudogene TRBV3-2) and TRBJ1-1; 9 bases are a match to TRBD1. The CDR3 is 15 amino acids. Germline V gene sequence: CDR1 LGHDT, CDR2 YNNKEL (reference sequence). Trimming removed 4 bases from V and 6 bases from J; junction bases left unmatched: 9. CDR3 sequence reads: CASSPYTGGGSEAFF. The CDR3 DNA is TGTGCCAGCAGCCCATACACAGGGGGCGGCTCTGAAGCTTTCTTT.

The chain has TRBV27 and TRBJ1-1; TRBD1 matches at 8 bases. The length of the CDR3 is 16 residues. J gave up 3 bases and V 4 bases, and 10 bases lay outside the gene matches. CDR1 is MNHEY, CDR2 SMNVEV, per germline (reference sequence). CDR3 protein: CASSSYPGQGDTEAFF. CDR3 nucleotides: TGTGCCAGCAGTTCCTATCCTGGACAGGGAGACACTGAAGCTTTCTTT.

CDR3 region: CAWSAGVMNTEAFF. CDR3 coding DNA: TGTGCCTGGAGTGCGGGTGTCATGAACACTGAAGCTTTCTTT. J is TRBJ1-1 and V is TRBV30; no clear D gene. The CDR3 extends over 14 amino acids. CDR1 is GTSNPN and CDR2 is SVGIG in the germline V gene (reference sequence). Trimming left V 1 base short and J 0 bases short, with 9 bases between.

This clone appeared once. The chain recombines TRBV9 with TRBJ2-7; tentatively, D is TRBD1 (7 bases). Trimming shortened V by 4 bases and J by 2 bases, and 19 bases separated the two germline ends. The CDR3 length is 16 residues. The germline gives CDR1 SGDLS, CDR2 YYNGEE. The CDR3 coding sequence is TGTGCCAGCAGCCCCCAGGGGGGCGAGTTGGCCTACGAGCAGTACTTC. Protein sequence: CASSPQGGELAYEQYF.

This clone has just one count. V is TRBV6-1 and J is TRBJ1-3; D is perhaps TRBD1 (5 bases). This CDR3 comprises 14 residues. With 7 bases removed from V and 0 bases from J, the gap between germline ends came to 10 bases. CDR1 is MNHNS, CDR2 SASEGT, per germline. The CDR3 sequence: CASKGLLSGNTIYF. The CDR3 DNA reads as TGTGCCAGCAAGGGGCTCCTCTCTGGAAACACCATATATTTT.

This chain joins TRBV5-1 and TRBJ1-1; a possible D gene is TRBD1 (5 bases). Germline CDR1 SGHRS, CDR2 YFSETQ. The CDR3 runs to 15 residues. V was clipped by 0 bases and J by 8 bases, with 17 bases between them. CDR3: CASSLVSGGTREAFF. The CDR3 DNA reads TGCGCCAGCAGCTTGGTCTCCGGCGGGACTAGGGAAGCTTTCTTT.

The chain couples TRBV5-1 to TRBJ2-2; 8 bases are shared with TRBD1. V shed 5 bases and J 1 base; nucleotides not matched to a gene: 10. Germline V gene lookup returns CDR1 SGHRS and CDR2 YFSETQ. CDR3 length: 17 residues. The CDR3 coding sequence is TGCGCCAGCAGTTTTTTCATGGGACAGGTGAACACCGGGGAGCTGTTTTTT. Translation: CASSFFMGQVNTGELFF.

The chain links TRBV4-1 to TRBJ2-2; 12 nucleotides match TRBD2. Germline values: CDR1 MGHRA, CDR2 YSYEKL. The CDR3 runs 18 residues. V lost 1 base, J lost 3 bases, and 6 bases stayed unmatched. The CDR3 sequence is CASSQVSSGGVDTGELFF. The CDR3 nucleotides are TGCGCCAGCAGCCAAGTATCTAGCGGGGGGGTGGACACCGGGGAGCTGTTTTTT.

The chain combines TRBV7-2 with TRBJ1-4; tentative D call: TRBD1 (5 bases). This CDR3 has 14 residues. CDR1 SGHTA and CDR2 FQGNSA come from the germline V gene. The ends were cut back, 5 bases at V and 10 bases at J, with 17 bases in the middle. The CDR3 spells CASSPQVGGGKLFF. The CDR3 DNA is TGTGCCAGCAGCCCACAGGTGGGGGGAGGAAAACTGTTTTTT.

Here the CDR3 reads CASSQTLYEQYF. The CDR3 nucleotides read TGTGCCAGCTCACAAACTCTCTACGAGCAGTACTTC. The chain carries TRBV18 and TRBJ2-7, with D uncertain. There are 12 residues in the CDR3. V was trimmed by 4 bases and J by 3 bases, leaving 7 bases between them. Germline V gene sequence: CDR1 KGHSH, CDR2 LQKENI.

The chain uses TRBV9 and TRBJ1-4, with 7 bases fitting TRBD1. The CDR3 sequence is 16 residues long. J gave up 8 bases and V 1 base, and 11 bases lay outside the gene matches. Germline V lookup: CDR1 SGDLS, CDR2 YYNGEE. This chain's CDR3 is CASSVQPGQSAEKLFF. Here the CDR3 DNA reads TGTGCCAGCAGCGTACAGCCGGGACAGTCCGCCGAAAAACTGTTTTTT. Full variable domain (remainder filled in from reference TRBV9 and TRBJ1-4): DSGVTQTPKHLITATGQRVTLRCSPRSGDLSVYWYQQSLDQGLQFLIQYYNGEERAKGNILERFSAQQFPDLHSELNLSSLELGDSALYFCASSVQPGQSAEKLFFGSGTQLSVL.

The chain recombines TRBV12-5 with TRBJ1-5; no reliable D call. V lost 2 bases and J 0 bases, leaving 11 bases between the germline ends. Germline CDR1 and CDR2: LGHNT and FRNRAP. This CDR3 region has 16 residues. CDR3 in amino acids: CASGLTDTGSNQPQHF. In nucleotides, the CDR3 is TGTGCTAGTGGTTTGACAGATACTGGTAGCAATCAGCCCCAGCATTTT.

The rearrangement links TRBV2 to TRBJ1-1; possibly TRBD1 for D (6 bases). The CDR3 covers 11 residues. The germline V gene encodes CDR1 SNHLY and CDR2 FYNNEI. The ends were cut back, 8 bases at V and 6 bases at J, with 10 bases in the middle. CDR3 in amino acids: CASHRDPEAFF. Written as DNA, the CDR3 is TGTGCCAGCCACAGGGACCCTGAAGCTTTCTTT.

The chain uses TRBV6-5 and TRBJ1-5; 7 bases match TRBD1. Trimming at V came to 6 bases and at J to 4 bases, leaving 9 bases not matched to a gene. Looked up from germline, CDR1 is MNHEY and CDR2 is SVGAGI. This CDR3 has 15 amino acids. CDR3 coding DNA: TGTGCCAGCAGGGCCCCCGGGACAGCAAATCAGCCCCAGCATTTT. This codes for CASRAPGTANQPQHF.

The rearrangement joins TRBV4-1 to TRBJ1-1, with 10 bases matching TRBD1. The CDR3 loop spans 17 amino acids. The ends lost 6 bases at V and 7 bases at J; junction bases unmatched: 17. Germline V CDR1 and CDR2: MGHRA, YSYEKL. This chain's CDR3 is CASRTPGQGILRGEAFF. The CDR3 region has the DNA TGCGCCAGCAGGACCCCGGGACAGGGGATTCTTAGAGGTGAAGCTTTCTTT.

The rearrangement joins TRBV27 to TRBJ1-1; TRBD1 matches at 12 bases. With V trimmed by 3 bases and J by 9 bases, 2 bases remained unmatched. The CDR3 runs 13 residues. From germline, CDR1 is MNHEY and CDR2 SMNVEV (reference sequence). The CDR3 DNA is TGTGCCAGCAGTTTGGGACAGGGGGCAAAAGCTTTCTTT. Encoded protein: CASSLGQGAKAFF.

DNA for the CDR3: TGCGCCAGCAGCCAAGGATCAGGGAAGCCTGAAGCTTTCTTT. Protein product: CASSQGSGKPEAFF. The chain recombines TRBV4-3 with TRBJ1-1, with D possibly matching TRBD1 (5 bases). V was trimmed by 1 base and J by 6 bases, leaving 12 bases between them. Germline V gene data show CDR1 as LGHNA and CDR2 as YSLEER. CDR3 size: 14 residues.

The gene calls are TRBV7-2 and TRBJ2-7, with 8 bases matching TRBD1. V lost 4 bases and J lost 3; bases outside the gene matches: 5. From germline, CDR1 is SGHTA and CDR2 FQGNSA. CDR3 length: 14 residues. The CDR3 is CASSWGQAYYEQYF. Here the CDR3 DNA reads TGTGCCAGCAGCTGGGGACAGGCGTACTACGAGCAGTACTTC.

The chain joins TRBV2 to TRBJ2-5; tentatively, D is TRBD1 (6 bases). The CDR3 totals 13 residues. CDR1 is SNHLY, CDR2 FYNNEI, per germline. The V end lost 6 bases, the J end lost 1 base, and 9 bases lay between the germline ends. The CDR3 sequence is CASSRQAQETQYF. CDR3 sequence (DNA): TGTGCCAGCAGCCGACAGGCCCAAGAGACCCAGTACTTC.

The rearrangement links TRBV7-3 to TRBJ2-1; TRBD1 matches 8 bases. The V and J ends lost 5 bases and 6 bases, in that order; junction bases with no gene match: 12. The CDR3 consists of 16 residues. CDR1 and CDR2 from the germline V gene are SGHTA and FQGTGA. DNA of the CDR3: TGTGCCAGCAGCCCAAAGGGGACAGGCTCCCTCAATGAGCAGTTCTTC. This codes for CASSPKGTGSLNEQFF.

The chain has TRBV20-1 and TRBJ2-1; D gene ambiguous. CDR3 length: 10 residues. Germline V gene sequence: CDR1 DFQATT, CDR2 SNEGSKA (reference sequence). CDR3 nucleotide sequence: TGCAGCCCCCTGGGCGATGAGCAGTTCTTC. Amino acids: CSPLGDEQFF.

This clone has just a few counts. V usage is TRBV7-9 and J usage is TRBJ2-1, with 12 positions matching TRBD2. The ends lost 1 base at V and 8 bases at J; junction bases unmatched: 6. Looked up from germline, CDR1 is SEHNR and CDR2 is FQNEAQ (reference sequence). CDR3 size: 16 residues. The DNA for the CDR3 is TGTGCCAGCAGCTTAGGCCTGACTAGCGGGAGCGATGAGCAGTTCTTC. It codes for CASSLGLTSGSDEQFF.

V is TRBV28 and J is TRBJ1-6; D is possibly TRBD1 (5 bases). The CDR3 has 11 amino acids. In germline, CDR1 is MDHEN, CDR2 SYDVKM. V was clipped by 0 bases and J by 14 bases, with 5 bases between them. For the CDR3, the DNA is TGTGCCAGCAGTTTATGGGACACCCTCCACTTT. It specifies CASSLWDTLHF.

V gene TRBV6-4 combines with J gene TRBJ1-1; 8 bases line up with TRBD1. From germline, CDR1 is MRHNA and CDR2 SNTAGT. With V trimmed by 5 bases and J by 5 bases, 7 bases remained unmatched. The CDR3 contains 14 residues. The DNA for the CDR3 is TGTGCCAGCAGTCGAACAGGGGGAGGTACTGAAGCTTTCTTT. It specifies CASSRTGGGTEAFF.